This entry lists 14 T cell receptor beta chains sequenced from one sample in a study of regulatory T cells in long-lasting Graves disease (dated by TCRdb to the early 2020s). The sample's time point, from its label and the paper: newly diagnosed GD, antithyroid drugs for less than 3 months. For both TCR sequencing and RNA sequencing, RNA was extracted from PBMCs using TRIzol. The method behind the library was multiplex PCR. TCRdb names Illumina HiSeq 4000 as the instrument used. iRepertoire HTBI primers and Arm-PCR amplification of CDR3 regions were used to construct TCR beta libraries. In TCRdb, the public reads were trimmed at Q25 with fastp and aligned with MiXCR, with productive beta chains retained. Rows merge per CDR3 protein into single entries with the most common DNA and genes. The sample table contains about 300,000 distinct CDR3 sequences; only one count was recorded for about 20% of them. Together, the top ten hold less than 40% of the sample.

This sample comprised peripheral blood mononuclear cells (PBMCs), obtained at new diagnosis, from a patient treated with antithyroid drugs. Receptors were obtained from a female donor with Graves disease.

This clonotype was picked up many times. V and J are TRBV20-1 and TRBJ2-1; D unclear. From germline, CDR1 is DFQATT and CDR2 SNEGSKA (reference sequence). The CDR3 is 13 residues long. The V end lost 3 bases, the J end lost 8 bases, and 14 bases lay between the germline ends. The CDR3 loop reads CSASPQGRDEQFF. In DNA form, the CDR3 reads TGCAGTGCTAGCCCCCAAGGAAGGGATGAGCAGTTCTTC.

The chain combines TRBV20-1 with TRBJ2-2; TRBD1 matches 8 bases. Germline V gene lookup returns CDR1 DFQATT and CDR2 SNEGSKA (reference sequence). Trimming removed 6 bases from V and 6 bases from J; junction bases left unmatched: 6. The length of the CDR3 is 13 residues. CDR3 coding DNA: TGCAGTGCGAAGGACAGGGTTTCCGGGGAGCTGTTTTTT. It specifies CSAKDRVSGELFF.

The rearrangement joins TRBV27 to TRBJ1-1; 12 bases map to TRBD1. The CDR3 runs to 17 residues. Germline CDR1 and CDR2: MNHEY and SMNVEV (reference sequence). The J segment lost 4 bases and the V segment lost 4 bases, leaving 10 bases of the junction unmatched. This CDR3 is CASSSGTGGAPGTEAFF. As DNA, the CDR3 is TGTGCCAGCAGTTCGGGGACAGGGGGCGCCCCCGGCACTGAAGCTTTCTTT.

Ten or more counts support this clonotype. The chain carries TRBV11-3 and TRBJ2-5; no reliable D call. Germline V gene sequence: CDR1 SGHNT, CDR2 YENEEA. CDR3 length equals 15 residues. Trimming took off 5 bases at V and 0 bases at J, with 13 bases between the two ends. DNA of the CDR3: TGTGCCAGCAGCCCCCCACAATCGTACCAAGAGACCCAGTACTTC. Amino acids: CASSPPQSYQETQYF.

This clonotype was seen many times. The chain employs TRBV29-1 and TRBJ1-1; D may be TRBD1 (5 bases). V was clipped by 6 bases and J by 6 bases, with 14 bases between them. There are 12 residues in the CDR3. Germline lookup yields CDR1 SQVTM and CDR2 ANQGSEA. The CDR3 spells CSVVRWDAEAFF. In DNA, the CDR3 is TGCAGCGTAGTCAGGTGGGACGCTGAAGCTTTCTTT.

This clonotype was detected a few times. The chain uses TRBV19 and TRBJ1-1, with 8 bases matching TRBD1. Germline CDR1 and CDR2: LNHDA and SQIVND (reference sequence). The trim removed 7 bases at V and 0 bases at J, leaving 4 bases unmatched. This CDR3 comprises 14 residues. The CDR3: CASKDRDMNTEAFF. In DNA form, the CDR3 reads TGTGCCAGTAAGGACAGGGATATGAACACTGAAGCTTTCTTT.

This chain links TRBV5-1 with TRBJ2-7; no definite D call. V shed 2 bases and J shed 2 bases, with 8 bases lying between them. This CDR3 has 13 residues. Per the germline V gene, CDR1 is SGHRS and CDR2 is YFSETQ. CDR3 amino acids: CASSFSEPYEQYF. The CDR3 region has the DNA TGCGCCAGCAGCTTCTCGGAACCCTACGAGCAGTACTTC. The complete variable domain, with remaining parts taken from reference TRBV5-1 and TRBJ2-7, reads KAGVTQTPRYLIKTRGQQVTLSCSPISGHRSVSWYQQTPGQGLQFLFEYFSETQRNKGNFPGRFSGRQFSNSRSEMNVSTLELGDSALYLCASSFSEPYEQYFGPGTRLTVT.

The chain uses TRBV11-2 and TRBJ2-7; D is perhaps TRBD1 (6 bases). CDR1 and CDR2 from the germline V gene are SGHAT and FQNNGV. This CDR3 contains 16 residues. The CDR3 DNA sequence: TGTGCCAGCAGCTCAGACAACCGGGACACACCTTACGAGCGGTACGTC. It specifies CASSSDNRDTPYERYV.

A remark on this clonotype: As the CDR3 is not closed by the conserved phenylalanine or tryptophan, this likely results from a read error. This chain connects TRBV20-1 to TRBJ2-5; possibly TRBD2 for D (5 bases). The CDR3 runs 13 residues. The V gene lost 0 bases and the J gene lost 5 bases, with 10 bases spanning the gap. Germline values: CDR1 DFQATT, CDR2 SNEGSKA (reference sequence). CDR3 bases: TGCAGTGCTAGAGATGGAGGACGGGAGACCCAGTACCTC. Its translation is CSARDGGRETQYL.

In this sample, this clonotype turned up once. A far larger clone is a single base away, which makes a read error likely. The rearrangement joins TRBV2 to TRBJ1-1; 8 nucleotides line up with TRBD1. Germline V gene sequence: CDR1 SNHLY, CDR2 FYNNEI. CDR3 length: 15 residues. V lost 4 bases and J lost 0; bases outside the gene matches: 4. The DNA for the CDR3 is TGTGCCAGCAGTGGGACAGGGTCGGTGAACACTGAAGCTTTCTTT. It yields the protein CASSGTGSVNTEAFF.

As concerns this clonotype: With a much larger clone just one base away, this may be a read error. The rearrangement uses TRBV30 and TRBJ1-2; D is uncertain. V was clipped by 5 bases and J by 5 bases, with 15 bases between them. Germline lookup yields CDR1 GTSNPN and CDR2 SVGIG (reference sequence). This CDR3 has 13 amino acids. CDR3 in amino acids: CAWAPTDPYGYTF. The DNA of the CDR3 is TGTGCCTGGGCTCCGACGGACCCATATGGCTACACCTTC.

This clonotype was counted only a few times. This chain uses TRBV7-9 with TRBJ2-1; TRBD2 agrees at 11 bases. Germline lookup yields CDR1 SEHNR and CDR2 FQNEAQ (reference sequence). The J segment lost 2 bases and the V segment lost 1 base, leaving 4 bases of the junction unmatched. This CDR3 has 17 residues. The chain's CDR3 is CASSLGTSGGAYNEQFF. CDR3 nucleotides: TGTGCCAGCAGCTTAGGTACTAGCGGGGGCGCCTACAATGAGCAGTTCTTC.

This clonotype has ten or more counts. The chain employs TRBV27 and TRBJ2-7; possible D gene TRBD1, 5 bases. V gave up 4 bases and J gave up 4 bases, with 14 bases separating them. This CDR3 is 14 amino acids long. CDR1 MNHEY and CDR2 SMNVEV come from the germline V gene (reference sequence). The CDR3 reads CASSSSLQGYEQYF. The CDR3 DNA reads TGTGCCAGCAGTTCCTCCCTCCAGGGTTACGAGCAGTACTTC.

This clonotype was observed at least ten times. The V call is TRBV12-5, the J call TRBJ2-7; 9 bases agree with TRBD2. V was clipped by 11 bases and J by 3 bases; unmatched bases: 11. CDR3 length equals 14 residues. The germline CDR1 and CDR2 sequences are LGHNT and FRNRAP. The CDR3 DNA sequence: TGTGCTTTCCCTAGCGGGAATACTGACTACGAGCAGTACTTC. Its translation: CAFPSGNTDYEQYF.